A selection of T cell receptor beta chains follows, all from one sample in a study of T-cell reconstitution after alpha-beta-depleted transplantation in children. TCRdb called the PCR reads again in MiXCR, with one record for every CDR3 protein. The data contain 95,000 to 150,000 distinct CDR3 sequences, about 21% of them seen just once; the ten biggest clones take up over 9.5%. The sequencing used PBMCs, mostly from graft donor cells, collected 180 days after TCRalphabeta/CD19-depleted stem cell transplant. Receptor source: a male patient between 2 and 15 years old who had a stem cell transplant for chronic granulomatous disease, so the T cells may come from the graft donor. Both conserved end residues are part of each CDR3. D genes are given only for firm matches. Clone size is stated in some rows and not others, as once, few, many or a class when expanded.

abundance,v_gene,d_gene,j_gene,CDR3nt,CDR3aa
many,TRBV29-1,NA,TRBJ2-5,TGCAGCGTTGAAGGGGGTTCTCAAGAGACCCAGTACTTC,CSVEGGSQETQYF
NA,TRBV5-1,TRBD2,TRBJ2-3,TGCGCCAGCAGCTTGGGTACTAGCGGTATAACAGATACGCAGTATTTT,CASSLGTSGITDTQYF
many,TRBV27,NA,TRBJ2-3,TGTGCCAGCAGTCCTTTACGCATGAGCACAGATACGCAGTATTTT,CASSPLRMSTDTQYF
NA,TRBV12-3/TRBV12-4,NA,TRBJ2-7,TGTGCCAGCAGGAGCCTGGCCCGCGAGCAGTACTTC,CASRSLAREQYF
NA,TRBV20-1,NA,TRBJ2-6,TGCAGTGCTAGAGTGGGAGGGGGGCGAGGGGCCAACGTCCTGACTTTC,CSARVGGGRGANVLTF
few,TRBV28,NA,TRBJ2-5,TGTGCCAGCAGTTTATATTCCCCAGGGGATCCCCAGTACTTC,CASSLYSPGDPQYF
few,TRBV5-1,NA,TRBJ2-1,TGCGCCAGCAGCGTAGGGACGTTAAGCTCCTACAATGAGCAGTTCTTC,CASSVGTLSSYNEQFF
many,TRBV20-1,NA,TRBJ2-7,TGCAGTGCTAGAGATCGGCTAGCTATGTACTTC,CSARDRLAMYF
few,TRBV29-1,TRBD1,TRBJ1-5,TGCAGCGTTGGACAGGGAAGGGATCAGCCCCAGCATTTT,CSVGQGRDQPQHF
NA,TRBV7-3,TRBD2,TRBJ2-1,TGTGCCATCCGAGGGACTAGCGGGGGCCCCTCTTCCTACAATGAGCAGTTCTTC,CAIRGTSGGPSSYNEQFF
once,TRBV7-2,NA,TRBJ2-3,TGTGCCAGCAGTCATCCGGGCGGGGTTGGAAATACGCAGTATTTT,CASSHPGGVGNTQYF
NA,TRBV9,NA,TRBJ2-7,TGTGCCAGCAGCGTAGACTCGATCGAGCAGTACTTC,CASSVDSIEQYF
NA,TRBV12-3/TRBV12-4,TRBD1,TRBJ2-7,TGTGCCAGCAGTTCCTATGGGACAGGACCATCCTACGAGCAGTACTTC,CASSSYGTGPSYEQYF
few,TRBV20-1,TRBD1,TRBJ1-5,TGCAGTGCTAGGAGGGACAGTACCATGAGCAATCAGCCCCAGCATTTT,CSARRDSTMSNQPQHF
NA,TRBV12-3/TRBV12-4,NA,TRBJ2-7,TGTGCCAGCAGCCCCGATTCCGGCTACGAGCAGTACTTC,CASSPDSGYEQYF
NA,TRBV7-6,NA,TRBJ2-1,TGTGCCAGCAGCCAGAGGGGCGATGAGCAGTTCTTC,CASSQRGDEQFF
NA,TRBV7-2,TRBD1,TRBJ1-2,TGTGCCAGCAGCTTAGGCATCCCCGGACAGGGCGACTATGGCTACACCTTC,CASSLGIPGQGDYGYTF
NA,TRBV6-5,NA,TRBJ1-1,TGTGCCAGCAGCCTCGGGCAGGGGTACACTGAAGCTTTCTTT,CASSLGQGYTEAFF
NA,TRBV4-2,TRBD2,TRBJ2-3,TGTGCCAGCAGCCCCAGTGGCCTAGCGGGACAAACAGATACGCAGTATTTT,CASSPSGLAGQTDTQYF
NA,TRBV5-1,NA,TRBJ2-7,TGCGCCAGCAGCATGGGGACGGCTCGCGAGCAGTACTTC,CASSMGTAREQYF
medium-sized,TRBV5-1,NA,TRBJ2-5,TGCGCCAGCAGAGACCAAGAGACCCAGTACTTC,CASRDQETQYF
NA,TRBV20-1,NA,TRBJ1-2,TGCAGTGCTAATCCGGACAGTCGAGCGATGGGCTACACCTTC,CSANPDSRAMGYTF
many,TRBV20-1,TRBD2,TRBJ2-7,TGCAGTGCTCGGATGGGGGGACTAGGTCCCTACGAGCAGTACTTC,CSARMGGLGPYEQYF
NA,TRBV20-1,TRBD1,TRBJ1-2,TGCAGTGCTAGAACCCAAACAGGGGGTGATTTCTATGGCTACACCTTC,CSARTQTGGDFYGYTF
many,TRBV19,NA,TRBJ2-6,TGTGCCAGTAGTAAATCGGGGACAACTGGGGCCAACGTCCTGACTTTC,CASSKSGTTGANVLTF
few,TRBV12-3/TRBV12-4,NA,TRBJ1-4,TGTGCCAGCAGACGGGACGGTCCTAATGAAAAACTGTTTTTT,CASRRDGPNEKLFF
few,TRBV20-1,TRBD1,TRBJ2-7,TGCAGTGCAGCCGGGACAGGCCCCTACGAGCAGTACTTC,CSAAGTGPYEQYF
many,TRBV29-1,NA,TRBJ2-1,TGCAGCGTTGATTCTGTCAATGAGCAGTTCTTC,CSVDSVNEQFF
few,TRBV12-3/TRBV12-4,NA,TRBJ2-2,TGTGCCAGCAGTCCCCCTTATTACACCGGGGAGCTGTTTTTT,CASSPPYYTGELFF
many,TRBV20-1,TRBD2,TRBJ2-1,TGCAGTGCTATAGCGGGGGGGCCGGAGAATGAGCAGTTCTTC,CSAIAGGPENEQFF
many,TRBV29-1,NA,TRBJ2-3,TGCAGCGTCACACCTTCAACAGATACGCAGTATTTT,CSVTPSTDTQYF
NA,TRBV5-1,TRBD1,TRBJ2-7,TGCGCCAGCAGCGTGGGACAGGGAGACTACCACGAGCAGTACTTC,CASSVGQGDYHEQYF
NA,TRBV28,TRBD2,TRBJ2-1,TGTGCCAGCAGTAGCGGGGACCACAATGAGCAGTTCTTC,CASSSGDHNEQFF
many,TRBV28,TRBD2,TRBJ2-7,TGTGCCAGGGCGATGGACAGCCTGAGAGTAGCGGGAGTCGAGCAGTACTTC,CARAMDSLRVAGVEQYF
few,TRBV11-2,NA,TRBJ2-7,TGTGCCAGCAGCGAGGTGTACGAGCAGTACTTC,CASSEVYEQYF
many,TRBV20-1,TRBD2,TRBJ2-7,TGCAGTGCTAGACCTAGCGGGAGTGTACGGGAGCAGTACTTC,CSARPSGSVREQYF
few,TRBV4-2,NA,TRBJ2-7,TGTGCCAGCAGCCAAGATCAGGGGCCCTCCTACGAGCAGTACTTC,CASSQDQGPSYEQYF
NA,TRBV20-1,NA,TRBJ2-1,TGCAGTGCCACCTGGAATGAGCAGTTCTTC,CSATWNEQFF
many,TRBV7-2,NA,TRBJ1-4,TGTGCCAGCAGCTTAACTGGACCACTGAGGGAAAAACTGTTTTTT,CASSLTGPLREKLFF
NA,TRBV10-3,NA,TRBJ1-1,TGTGCCATCAGTCACGGTGGAGGTGCCTTCTTT,CAISHGGGAFF
many,TRBV29-1,NA,TRBJ1-5,TGCAGCGTTGGGGGGGCTCACAATCAGCCCCAGCATTTT,CSVGGAHNQPQHF
NA,TRBV7-2,TRBD2,TRBJ2-7,TGTGCCAGCAGCTTAGGGGCTAGCGGGGTCAACGAGCAGTACTTC,CASSLGASGVNEQYF
many,TRBV20-1,NA,TRBJ2-1,TGCAGTGCTAGTTCCCTACCGTACAATGAGCAGTTCTTC,CSASSLPYNEQFF
NA,TRBV20-1,NA,TRBJ2-7,TGCAGTGCTACCCACCGAAGGGACGAGCAGTACTTC,CSATHRRDEQYF
few,TRBV12-3/TRBV12-4,NA,TRBJ2-3,TGTGCCAGCACTCCCGGGGCGGGGCATACGCAGTATTTT,CASTPGAGHTQYF
medium-sized,TRBV25-1,NA,TRBJ1-6,TGTGCCAGCAGTGAATTTATCTTGGCTTCACCCCTCCACTTT,CASSEFILASPLHF
many,TRBV5-1,NA,TRBJ1-2,TGCGCCAGCAGCCTACAAGAGGGGAGATATGGCTACACCTTC,CASSLQEGRYGYTF
many,TRBV18,TRBD1,TRBJ2-1,TGTGCCAGCTCACCCCGGACAGGAACAAATGAGCAGTTCTTC,CASSPRTGTNEQFF
NA,TRBV2,NA,TRBJ2-7,TGTGCCAGCAGTAATCGTTTAGGGGTATACGAGCAGTACTTC,CASSNRLGVYEQYF
many,TRBV5-1,NA,TRBJ2-7,TGCGCCAGCAGCTTGGAGCTACCGGGACTTAAGATGGAAGAGCAGTACTTC,CASSLELPGLKMEEQYF
NA,TRBV24-1,TRBD2,TRBJ2-1,TGTGCCACCAGTGCCGGGACTAGCGGGCTCAATGAGCAGTTCTTC,CATSAGTSGLNEQFF